Listed below are T cell receptor beta chains from one sample, sequenced in a study of cytomegalovirus exposure and HLA in healthy donors. Generated by immunoSEQ multiplex PCR, the TCRdb table keeps only in-frame clones and is missing some. The sample shows about 160,000 clones, approximately 77% of them seen only once. Sequencing input: PBMCs. The receptors originated from a man under 40 in good health and CMV-seropositive. CDR3s leave out the opening cysteine and the closing phenylalanine or tryptophan. Fields, in order: V gene, CDR3 protein.

v_gene: TRBV6-4; CDR3aa: ASSGNRIYSYEQY
v_gene: TRBV19; CDR3aa: ASSIDTYEQY
v_gene: TRBV5-1; CDR3aa: ASSLVQNNEQF
v_gene: TRBV7-7; CDR3aa: ASSPGTSGPDTQY
v_gene: TRBV7-8; CDR3aa: ASSTTTYNEQF
v_gene: TRBV5-5; CDR3aa: ASSFGGGNTEAF
v_gene: TRBV11-2; CDR3aa: ASSPGEGRGDTQY
v_gene: TRBV2; CDR3aa: ARQGGAEAF
v_gene: TRBV5-6; CDR3aa: ASSLGRSTYEQY
v_gene: TRBV4-1; CDR3aa: ASSQGQGESGANVLT
v_gene: TRBV4-1; CDR3aa: ASSQGTGYYEQY
v_gene: TRBV5-1; CDR3aa: ASSLGGQPQETQY
v_gene: TRBV27; CDR3aa: ASSPRSGELF
v_gene: TRBV5-6; CDR3aa: ASSSSADINIAETQY
v_gene: TRBV5-1; CDR3aa: ASTRGVEQY
v_gene: TRBV6-5; CDR3aa: ASNPGQNTEAF
v_gene: TRBV19; CDR3aa: ASSISRGQDVF
v_gene: TRBV5-4; CDR3aa: ASSGAAGNLLNEQF
v_gene: TRBV18; CDR3aa: ASSPLAIYTGELF
v_gene: TRBV6-6; CDR3aa: ASTNTGGQETQY
v_gene: TRBV19; CDR3aa: ASSNRVRETQY
v_gene: TRBV28; CDR3aa: ASSLISTPNEQF
v_gene: TRBV5-8; CDR3aa: ASSGDRYNEQF
v_gene: TRBV4-3; CDR3aa: ASSQHTGVRNSPLH
v_gene: TRBV5-1; CDR3aa: ASSLSGGPYNEQF
v_gene: TRBV5-6; CDR3aa: ASSLQGAGPLYEQY
v_gene: TRBV30; CDR3aa: AWRWTDMNTEAF
v_gene: TRBV25-1; CDR3aa: ASSEPGTGNTEAF
v_gene: TRBV7-6; CDR3aa: ASSPGLFNEQF
v_gene: TRBV9; CDR3aa: ASSAEDRQETQY
v_gene: TRBV6-4; CDR3aa: ASSRTGDTEAF
v_gene: TRBV6-4; CDR3aa: ASSDPPLTAGPLEAPLH
v_gene: TRBV5-1; CDR3aa: ASSSNGGMNTEAF
v_gene: TRBV30; CDR3aa: AWSLPGFTDTQY
v_gene: TRBV2; CDR3aa: ASTTFYEQY
v_gene: TRBV30; CDR3aa: AWTRYTGGAEYGYT
v_gene: TRBV28; CDR3aa: ASSIPTGTGRTGELF
v_gene: TRBV6-6; CDR3aa: ASSYLLADRGF
v_gene: TRBV7-2; CDR3aa: ASSIPRPGKNEQY
v_gene: TRBV19; CDR3aa: ASSTGQGGDTQY
v_gene: TRBV6-1; CDR3aa: ASSGVSGGLTDTQY
v_gene: TRBV27; CDR3aa: ASRERGFSYEQY
v_gene: TRBV2; CDR3aa: ASSWTGANTGELF
v_gene: TRBV6-6; CDR3aa: ASSLPGSGTDTQY
v_gene: TRBV6-1; CDR3aa: ASSESSWASSGNTIY